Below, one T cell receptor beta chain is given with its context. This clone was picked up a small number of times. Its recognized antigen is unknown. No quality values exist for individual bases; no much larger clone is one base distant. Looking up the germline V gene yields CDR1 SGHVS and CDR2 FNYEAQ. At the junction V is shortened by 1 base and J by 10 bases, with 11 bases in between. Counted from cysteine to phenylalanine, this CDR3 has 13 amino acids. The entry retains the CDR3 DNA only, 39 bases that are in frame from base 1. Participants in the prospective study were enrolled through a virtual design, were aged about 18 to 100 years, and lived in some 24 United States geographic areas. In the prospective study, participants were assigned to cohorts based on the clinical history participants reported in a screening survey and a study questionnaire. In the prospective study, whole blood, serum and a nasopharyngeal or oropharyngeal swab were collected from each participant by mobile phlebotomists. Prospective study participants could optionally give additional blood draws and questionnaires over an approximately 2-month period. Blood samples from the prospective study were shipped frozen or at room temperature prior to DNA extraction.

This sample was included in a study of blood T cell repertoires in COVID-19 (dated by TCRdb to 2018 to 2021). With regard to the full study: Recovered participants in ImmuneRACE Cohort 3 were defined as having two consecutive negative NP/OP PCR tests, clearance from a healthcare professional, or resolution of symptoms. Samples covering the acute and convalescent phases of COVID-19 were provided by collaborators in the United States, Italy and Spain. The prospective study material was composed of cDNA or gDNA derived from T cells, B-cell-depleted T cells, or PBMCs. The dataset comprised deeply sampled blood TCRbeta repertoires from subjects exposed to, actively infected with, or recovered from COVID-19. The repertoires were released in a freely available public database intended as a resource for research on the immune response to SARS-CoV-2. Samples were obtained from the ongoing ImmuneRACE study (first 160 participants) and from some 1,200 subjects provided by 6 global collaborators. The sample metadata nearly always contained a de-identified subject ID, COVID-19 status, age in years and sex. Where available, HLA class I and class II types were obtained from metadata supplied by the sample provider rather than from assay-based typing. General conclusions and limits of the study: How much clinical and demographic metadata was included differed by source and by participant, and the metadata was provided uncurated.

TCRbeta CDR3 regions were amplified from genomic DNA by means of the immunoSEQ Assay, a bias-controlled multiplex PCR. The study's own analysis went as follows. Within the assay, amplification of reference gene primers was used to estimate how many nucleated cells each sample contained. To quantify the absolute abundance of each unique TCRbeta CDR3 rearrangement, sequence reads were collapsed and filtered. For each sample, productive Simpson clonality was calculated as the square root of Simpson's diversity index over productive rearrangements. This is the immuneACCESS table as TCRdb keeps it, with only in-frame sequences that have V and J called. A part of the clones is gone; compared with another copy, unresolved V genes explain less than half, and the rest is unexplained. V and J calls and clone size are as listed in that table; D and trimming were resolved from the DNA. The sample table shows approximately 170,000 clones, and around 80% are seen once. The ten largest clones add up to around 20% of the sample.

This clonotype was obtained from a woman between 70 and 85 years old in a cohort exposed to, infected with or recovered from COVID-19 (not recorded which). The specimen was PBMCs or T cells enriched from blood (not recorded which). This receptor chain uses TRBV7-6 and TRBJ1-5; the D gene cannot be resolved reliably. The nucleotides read TGTGCCAGCAGCTTAGAGGAGGGAGTTCCCCAGCATTTT. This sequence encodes CASSLEEGVPQHF. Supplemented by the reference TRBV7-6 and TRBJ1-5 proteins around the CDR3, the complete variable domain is GAGVSQSPRYKVTKRGQDVALRCDPISGHVSLYWYRQALGQGPEFLTYFNYEAQQDKSGLPNDRFSAERPEGSISTLTIQRTEQRDSAMYRCASSLEEGVPQHFGDGTRLSIL.